This TCR beta chain was identified in a study of cytomegalovirus exposure and HLA in healthy donors (dated by TCRdb to the late 2010s). Background on the whole study: According to an earlier analysis of 550 to 700 of the donors, some 180 million T cells yielded 117 million unique TCR beta sequences and roughly 280 Gb of sequence data. HLA typing covered class I and class II loci at four-digit resolution. Besides the first cohort of 500 to 700 subjects, a separate validation cohort made up of 120 different subjects was used. In an earlier analysis of around 540 of the donors, high-throughput TCR beta sequencing was used to judge whether each TCR beta V gene segment behaved as functional or pseudogenic. Among some 400 genotyped donors of the cohort, an average of roughly 230,000 unique TCR beta nucleotide sequences was sequenced per donor, of which roughly 18% were non-productive. The study was designed to test whether signatures of past pathogen exposure could be identified by cataloging public T cell receptors. Every repertoire in the discovery cohort had been generated on one and the same sequencing platform. Several DR-DQ haplotypes were treated as single units for association and clustering because of strong linkage in the cohort. Using immunosequencing, the study profiled T cell repertoires from about 610 subjects and related those repertoires to cytomegalovirus serostatus. Typing coverage differed by locus: A, B, C, DRB1 and DQB1 were typed in roughly 629-630 donors, DQA1 in about 500, DPA1 in nearly 610, and DPB1 in just under 490. In a later genetic analysis, genome-wide SNP genotypes for about 55% of the roughly 700 donors were used, and that subset was treated as a discovery cohort. To predict cytomegalovirus infection status, the study combined high-throughput TCR immunosequencing, statistical association of individual TCRs with disease status, and machine learning. Of the roughly 400 genotyped donors, 81% fell in the genetic ancestry cluster associated with self-reported Caucasian donors. A later analysis re-examined previously published TCR beta repertoires from around 670 donors and added high-resolution HLA genotyping to investigate patterns of TCR occurrence. Alongside the repertoire data, information on donor age, sex, ethnicity and CMV serostatus was compiled. An early release that covered about 600 HLA-typed donors contained around 300 gigabases of sequencing data and about 93 million unique TCR sequences. Rather than using new phenotypic data, the later analysis identified candidate immune exposures from TCR beta sequences and from how often those sequences occurred across donors.

In total, just over 650 healthy bone marrow donors made up the cohort. All cohort members were sampled while nominally healthy, although unrecorded immune exposures were likely present. The donor was CMV seronegative and belonged to the group of over 350 seronegative cohort members. A peripheral blood sample was provided by each donor, and peripheral blood mononuclear cells were used for TCR beta sequencing. Genomic DNA extraction from the blood cell samples was performed with the Qiagen DNeasy Blood Extraction Kit. The library was made by the immunoSEQ multiplex PCR assay. A mixture of 60 forward primers for TCR Vbeta segments and 13 reverse primers for TCR Jbeta segments was used in the multiplex PCR. The CDR3 region of rearranged TCR beta genes was amplified from genomic DNA with a multiplex PCR assay. Amplified TCR beta libraries were sequenced as 87-base-pair reads on the Illumina HiSeq System. The study's processing was this. A later analysis tallied some 79 million unique TCR beta chains across the 650 to 750 repertoires, and around 12 million of those chains were shared by two or more donors. A nearest-neighbor algorithm error-corrected the raw reads and collapsed the reads into unique sequences, merging closely related sequences to remove PCR and sequencing errors. To assign V, D and J gene segments, CDR3 sequences were aligned to IMGT reference sequences. Each retained sequence needed at least a six-nucleotide match to both a V gene segment and a J gene segment. Rearrangements were called productive when the CDR3 lacked stop codons and stayed in frame with V and J; all others were non-productive. Following IMGT convention, CDR3 was defined as the stretch from the second conserved V-encoded cysteine to the conserved J-encoded phenylalanine. The earlier analysis of 550 to 650 of the donors excluded any sequence lacking an unambiguous match to a single V gene segment. An earlier analysis of 500 to 600 of the donors classified V segments as functional when productive rearrangements were above 56.7% and as segregating when the standard deviation between donors was above 5%. To diagnose cytomegalovirus status from the catalog of TCR beta chain sequences, a statistical classification framework was built. In a later analysis, V and J genes were assigned by comparing TCR nucleotide sequences against IMGT/GENE-DB human TR gene sequences. The TCRdist pipeline was used in a later analysis to assign CDR3 sequences and most-parsimonious VDJ recombination scenarios. In a later analysis, each TCR beta chain was defined by its CDR3 amino acid sequence together with its V-gene family, and reads without a unique V-gene family were excluded. In a later analysis, approximately 640 highly shared, low-generation-probability nucleotide sequences were removed to address suspected cross-contamination and a sequencing artifact. In a later analysis, a clonal expansion index was calculated for each public chain from normalized within-repertoire ranks of inferred template counts. Generation probabilities in a later analysis came from a VDJ recombination model fitted to out-of-frame rearrangements, and those results were checked against IGoR. In a later analysis, hypergeometric tests were used to score TCR-TCR, TCR-HLA and TCR-CMV co-occurrence, with a repertoire-size bias correction applied to TCR pairs. False discovery rates were estimated in a later analysis by permuting HLA or CMV assignments 20 times. In a later analysis, co-occurring TCRs were grouped with DBSCAN, and TCRdist sequence similarity was added when clustering was performed within HLA-allele-positive subsets. Co-occurrence clustering excluded repertoires with fewer than 30,000 or more than 120,000 public chains, plus five with anomalous nucleotide sharing. Imported from immuneACCESS, the table was reduced by TCRdb to in-frame sequences with V and J called. These copies leave out some clones; in studies compared against another copy, an unresolved V gene accounts for under half, and the cause of the remainder is not known. D and trimming were read from the DNA, whereas the V and J calls and clone size are those reported in that table. This sample gives about 140,000 clones in total; roughly 76% of them show up just once. The leading ten clones occupy over 1% of the sample.

As to this clone: The target of this receptor is not known. No quality values exist for individual bases; no much larger clone is one base distant.

General findings and caveats noted by the study authors: An earlier analysis of approximately 570 of the donors showed that most TCR beta V segments appeared in productive rearrangements either about 90% or about 30% of the time, which broadly matched IMGT annotations. Linkage disequilibrium might explain the correlated functional status among segregating V segments, but an unknown experimental factor could not be excluded. A cluster of highly shared sequence variants was judged likely to be a technical artifact of the sequencing pipeline. The presence/absence analyses assumed that sequencing depth was roughly uniform across donors, and that assumption may not be true. Compared with the roughly 700-donor mean, donors in an Asian-associated ancestry cluster had fewer N-insertions in productive TCRs, according to a later genetic analysis. According to a later analysis, most CMV-associated TCR beta chains appeared to be HLA-restricted, and the HLA associations seemed to be driven largely by CMV exposure. In a later analysis, TCR association rates were found to vary across HLA loci, with the most associated TCRs seen for DRB1 alleles and the fewest for HLA-C alleles. For the cohort, immune exposure information was limited to CMV serostatus. When HLA alleles, especially DR and DQ, strongly co-occurred, TCR associations were difficult to assign to individual alleles. A further reported finding was that TCR beta sequences accurately predicted the HLA-A and HLA-B alleles for most subjects in the first cohort. Three of the identified cytomegalovirus-associated TCR beta chains were confirmed in vitro to be specific for cytomegalovirus antigens. The classifier was reported to diagnose cytomegalovirus status with high specificity and sensitivity in both the original and validation cohorts. Because counts were too low, roughly 18 rarely observed V segments, including chromosome 9 orphons, were left out of the earlier analysis of a few hundred of the donors. Compared with equally common non-associated chains, HLA-associated TCR beta chains in a later analysis were more clonally expanded and had lower generation probabilities. An association between a missense DCLRE1C variant and V-gene and J-gene trimming of TCR beta chains was found in a later genetic analysis and replicated in an independent cohort. It was suggested by the authors that the approach could potentially be generalized to other disease states and immunological phenotypes. Because the 87-base-pair reads could not distinguish some IMGT-functional V segments, including TRBV6-2 and TRBV6-3, those segments were excluded. Most TCR sequences were observed very rarely across donors, whereas some public TCRs were present in many individuals. At a false discovery rate of 0.05, a later analysis linked some 17,000 TCR beta sequences to specific HLA alleles. The cohort was sequenced for TCR beta chains only, and without alpha or paired-chain data the features that could be detected were limited. In the study, approximately 160 TCR beta chains were listed as associated with cytomegalovirus. According to a later analysis, parvovirus B19, influenza, CMV and Epstein-Barr virus appeared linked to several top co-occurrence clusters. Because some donors lacked HLA typing at each locus, the association tests relied only on the typed subset.

The CDR3, cysteine through phenylalanine, is 16 amino acids long. The kept DNA is CDR3 alone, 48 bases in frame from the first base. CDR1 and CDR2 (MNHEY, SVGAGI) derive from the germline V gene. V is shortened by 0 bases, J by 7 bases, and the region joining them spans 18 bases. The sequence came from a woman between 40 and 50 years old in good health and CMV-seronegative. Sequenced material: PBMCs. This receptor chain uses TRBV6-5 and TRBJ1-1; D gene: possibly TRBD1, on 6 matching bases. The bases read TGTGCCAGCAGTTACTCCGTCGGATACAGGGCCTTTGAAGCTTTCTTT. Translated, this is CASSYSVGYRAFEAFF.